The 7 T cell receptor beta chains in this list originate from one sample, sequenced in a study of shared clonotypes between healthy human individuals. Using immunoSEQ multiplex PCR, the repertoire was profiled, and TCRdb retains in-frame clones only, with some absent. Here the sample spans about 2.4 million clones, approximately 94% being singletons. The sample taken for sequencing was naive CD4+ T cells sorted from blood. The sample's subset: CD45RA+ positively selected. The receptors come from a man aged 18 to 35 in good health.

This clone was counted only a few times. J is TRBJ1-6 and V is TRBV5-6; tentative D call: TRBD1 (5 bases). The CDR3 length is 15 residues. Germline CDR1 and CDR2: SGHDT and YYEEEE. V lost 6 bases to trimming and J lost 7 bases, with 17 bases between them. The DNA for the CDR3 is TGTGCCAGCACATTGGGTGGGGGTGTCAATTCACCCCTCCACTTT. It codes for CASTLGGGVNSPLHF.

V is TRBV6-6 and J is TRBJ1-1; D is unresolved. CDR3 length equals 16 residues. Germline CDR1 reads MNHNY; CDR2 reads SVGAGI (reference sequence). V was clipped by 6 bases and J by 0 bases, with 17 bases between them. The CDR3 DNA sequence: TGTGCCAGCAGCTTTCGGTCGTACGGACTGAACACTGAAGCTTTCTTT. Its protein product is CASSFRSYGLNTEAFF.

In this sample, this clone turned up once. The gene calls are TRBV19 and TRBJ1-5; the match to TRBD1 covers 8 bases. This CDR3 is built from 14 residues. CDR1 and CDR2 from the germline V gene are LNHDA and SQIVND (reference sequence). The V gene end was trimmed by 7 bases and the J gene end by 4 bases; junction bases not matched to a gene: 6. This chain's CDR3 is CASTSGTGNQPQHF. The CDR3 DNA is TGTGCCAGTACGTCCGGGACAGGAAATCAGCCCCAGCATTTT.

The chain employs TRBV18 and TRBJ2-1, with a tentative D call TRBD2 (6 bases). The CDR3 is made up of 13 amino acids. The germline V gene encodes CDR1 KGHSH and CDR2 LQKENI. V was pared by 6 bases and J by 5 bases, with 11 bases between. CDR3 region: CASSLLADNEQFF. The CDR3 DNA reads TGTGCCAGCTCTTTACTAGCTGACAATGAGCAGTTCTTC.

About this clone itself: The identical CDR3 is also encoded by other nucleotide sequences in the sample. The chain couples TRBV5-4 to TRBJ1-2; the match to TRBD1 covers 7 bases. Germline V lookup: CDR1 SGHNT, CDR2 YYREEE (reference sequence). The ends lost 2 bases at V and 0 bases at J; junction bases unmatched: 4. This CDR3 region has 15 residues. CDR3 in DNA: TGTGCCAGCAGCTTCCGGGACAGAGCTAACTATGGCTACACCTTC. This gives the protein CASSFRDRANYGYTF.

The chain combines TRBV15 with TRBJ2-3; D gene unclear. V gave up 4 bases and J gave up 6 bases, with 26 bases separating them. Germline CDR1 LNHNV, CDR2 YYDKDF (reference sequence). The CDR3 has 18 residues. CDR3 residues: CATSISGGYRLLKDTQYF. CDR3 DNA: TGTGCCACCAGCATCTCCGGCGGCTACCGCCTGCTAAAGGATACGCAGTATTTT.

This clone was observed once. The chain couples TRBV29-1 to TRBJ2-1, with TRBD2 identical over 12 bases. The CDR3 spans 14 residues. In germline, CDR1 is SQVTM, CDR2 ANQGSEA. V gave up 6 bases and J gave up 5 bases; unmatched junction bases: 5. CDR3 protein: CSVLTSGGNNEQFF. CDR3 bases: TGCAGCGTACTCACTAGCGGGGGGAACAATGAGCAGTTCTTC.